These 28 T cell receptor beta chains were sequenced from one sample in a study of spatial heterogeneity in lung cancer. A single record per CDR3 protein comes from TCRdb applying MiXCR to the 5' RACE reads. The table records fewer than 150,000 distinct CDR3 sequences, less than 14% of them present only once. Time point here: blood at routine non-recurrence follow-up after resection. The sequenced sample was PBMCs, obtained at follow-up. These receptors were obtained from a female donor with early-stage non-small cell lung cancer.

This clonotype was counted a few times. This rearrangement joins TRBV25-1 to TRBJ1-5; 7 bases match TRBD1. The V gene end was trimmed by 6 bases and the J gene end by 2 bases; junction bases not matched to a gene: 22. CDR3 length: 20 residues. Germline CDR1 is MGHDK and CDR2 is SYGVNS. This CDR3 is CASSRIPTGQSPDGNQPQHF. Here the CDR3 DNA reads TGTGCCAGCAGCCGAATCCCGACGGGACAGTCACCCGATGGCAATCAGCCCCAGCATTTT. Combining the CDR3 with reference TRBV25-1 and TRBJ1-5 gives the whole variable domain EADIYQTPRYLVIGTGKKITLECSQTMGHDKMYWYQQDPGMELHLIHYSYGVNSTEKGDLSSESTVSRIRTEHFPLTLESARPSHTSQYLCASSRIPTGQSPDGNQPQHFGDGTRLSIL.

V gene TRBV6-4 combines with J gene TRBJ2-7; D might be TRBD2 (5 bases). CDR1 and CDR2 from the germline V gene are MRHNA and SNTAGT. The CDR3 has 12 residues. The CDR3 loop reads CASSEQGRGARV. Written as DNA, the CDR3 is TGTGCCAGCAGCGAACAAGGGAGAGGAGCCCGCGTC.

This sequence joins TRBV5-1 and TRBJ1-5; a weak D match, TRBD1 (6 bases). The CDR3 covers 15 residues. Germline V lookup: CDR1 SGHRS, CDR2 YFSETQ. V lost 4 bases to trimming and J lost 2 bases, with 13 bases between them. The DNA for the CDR3 is TGCGCCAGCAGCCCTTCGACAGGCGGCAATCAGCCCCAGCATTTT. Its translation: CASSPSTGGNQPQHF. The variable domain in full, completed from reference TRBV5-1 and TRBJ1-5, reads KAGVTQTPRYLIKTRGQQVTLSCSPISGHRSVSWYQQTPGQGLQFLFEYFSETQRNKGNFPGRFSGRQFSNSRSEMNVSTLELGDSALYLCASSPSTGGNQPQHFGDGTRLSIL.

This clonotype was detected only a few times. The J gene is TRBJ1-4, the V gene TRBV11-2; D remains ambiguous. Trimming shortened V by 3 bases and J by 6 bases, and 8 bases separated the two germline ends. The CDR3 totals 13 residues. In germline, CDR1 is SGHAT, CDR2 FQNNGV. The CDR3 DNA is TGTGCCAGCAGCTTGTCGGGTTATGAAAAACTGTTTTTT. It specifies CASSLSGYEKLFF.

This chain links TRBV29-1 with TRBJ2-3; D gene ambiguous. V lost 2 bases to trimming and J lost 2 bases, with 8 bases between them. The CDR3 is 13 amino acids. Germline V gene sequence: CDR1 SQVTM, CDR2 ANQGSEA. The CDR3 spells CSVERVSTDTQYF. For the CDR3, the DNA is TGCAGCGTTGAACGTGTTTCCACAGATACGCAGTATTTT.

The CDR3 sequence: CASSGGLAGVNTGELFF. The CDR3 region has the DNA TGCGCCAGCAGCGGGGGACTAGCGGGAGTTAACACCGGGGAGCTGTTTTTT. The chain couples TRBV5-1 to TRBJ2-2, with TRBD2 matching 14 bases. V lost 4 bases, J lost 2 bases, and 4 bases stayed unmatched. CDR1 is SGHRS, CDR2 YFSETQ, per germline. The CDR3 length is 17 residues.

The J gene is TRBJ1-2, the V gene TRBV20-1; D remains unclear. V was shortened by 2 bases and J by 4 bases, with 14 bases between the two germline ends. Germline CDR1 is DFQATT and CDR2 is SNEGSKA (reference sequence). This CDR3 spans 14 amino acids. CDR3 sequence reads: CSARSSDGSYGYTF. CDR3 nucleotides: TGCAGTGCTAGATCCTCGGACGGCTCCTATGGCTACACCTTC.

This clonotype was picked up many times. V is TRBV4-3 and J is TRBJ1-4, with D unclear. The CDR3 length is 15 residues. With 1 base removed from V and 7 bases from J, the gap between germline ends came to 13 bases. Germline V CDR1 and CDR2: LGHNA, YSLEER. The CDR3 sequence is CASSQVLSAVEKLFF. In nucleotides, the CDR3 is TGCGCCAGCAGCCAAGTTTTAAGTGCCGTTGAAAAACTGTTTTTT.

The rearrangement uses TRBV27 and TRBJ2-2; D uncertain. The CDR3 loop spans 13 amino acids. Between the trimmed V and J ends, which lost 5 bases and 7 bases, there was a span of 11 bases. Germline CDR1 and CDR2: MNHEY and SMNVEV (reference sequence). The CDR3 sequence: CASSRDADGELFF. As DNA, the CDR3 is TGTGCCAGCAGTCGAGATGCTGACGGGGAGCTGTTTTTT.

The V gene is TRBV20-1, the J gene TRBJ2-2; D may be TRBD1 (5 bases). Trimming took off 2 bases at V and 2 bases at J, with 9 bases between the two ends. The CDR3 totals 14 residues. CDR1 and CDR2 from the germline V gene are DFQATT and SNEGSKA (reference sequence). In DNA form, the CDR3 reads TGCAGTGCTAGACAGGGCTATAACACCGGGGAGCTGTTTTTT. Translation gives CSARQGYNTGELFF.

The chain is built from TRBV11-2 and TRBJ2-2; D remains unclear. The CDR3 sequence is 13 residues long. Trimming stripped 2 bases from V and 7 bases from J, with 8 bases between. Germline V gives CDR1 SGHAT, CDR2 FQNNGV. CDR3 DNA sequence: TGTGCCAGCAGCTTAAACGGACGCGGGGAGCTGTTTTTT. Its protein product is CASSLNGRGELFF.

The V gene is TRBV11-2, the J gene TRBJ2-6; D ambiguous. CDR3 length: 15 amino acids. Between the trimmed V and J ends, which lost 5 bases and 0 bases, there was a span of 8 bases. The germline V gene has CDR1 SGHAT and CDR2 FQNNGV. This CDR3 reads CASSPINSGANVLTF. CDR3 in DNA: TGTGCCAGCAGCCCCATAAACTCTGGGGCCAACGTCCTGACTTTC.

This clonotype was seen a few times. This chain links TRBV20-1 with TRBJ1-1, with 8 nucleotides matching TRBD1. The junction had 6 bases not matched to a gene; V was cut back by 3 bases and J by 3 bases. CDR1 is DFQATT and CDR2 is SNEGSKA in the germline V gene (reference sequence). The CDR3 has 14 residues. The CDR3 coding sequence is TGCAGTGCTAGTGACAGGGGTTGGGACACTGAAGCTTTCTTT. Translating it yields CSASDRGWDTEAFF.

The DNA for the CDR3 is TGCGCCAGCAGACAACAGGGGGCGAGTAACTATGGCTACACCTTC. It encodes CASRQQGASNYGYTF. The V gene is TRBV4-3, the J gene TRBJ1-2, with 9 bases aligning to TRBD1. After removal of 6 bases from V and 1 base from J, the junction contained 6 bases not matched to a gene. The V gene's germline CDR1 is LGHNA and CDR2 YSLEER. The CDR3 contains 15 residues.

The table lists this clonotype with a few counts. This rearrangement joins TRBV10-3 to TRBJ2-7; D may match TRBD1 or TRBD2 (5 bases each). The V gene's germline CDR1 is ENHRY and CDR2 SYGVKD. This CDR3 has 15 residues. Trimming stripped 3 bases from V and 1 base from J, with 13 bases between. CDR3 nucleotide sequence: TGTGCCATCAGTGACCCGGGACCCCGATCCTACGAGCAGTACTTC. It encodes CAISDPGPRSYEQYF.

This clonotype has a handful of counts. J is TRBJ2-1 and V is TRBV24-1; 9 bases match TRBD1. CDR3 length: 15 amino acids. The V segment lost 5 bases and the J segment 6 bases; nucleotides outside the gene matches: 7. Germline V gene sequence: CDR1 KGHDR, CDR2 SFDVKD. The CDR3 loop is CATSAGDRVVNEQFF. In nucleotides, the CDR3 is TGTGCCACCAGTGCCGGGGACAGGGTGGTCAATGAGCAGTTCTTC.

The V gene is TRBV30, the J gene TRBJ2-2; 9 positions agree with TRBD1. The CDR3 covers 14 residues. J was trimmed by 7 bases and V by 5 bases; bases with no gene match: 8. CDR1 is GTSNPN, CDR2 SVGIG, per germline (reference sequence). CDR3: CAWEGQGVHGELFF. The CDR3 bases are TGTGCCTGGGAGGGACAGGGTGTGCACGGGGAGCTGTTTTTT.

This clonotype was seen ten or more times. This rearrangement joins TRBV6-5 to TRBJ2-3; D is undetermined. The V gene's germline CDR1 is MNHEY and CDR2 SVGAGI. CDR3 size: 13 residues. Trimming cost V 0 bases and J 3 bases, with 4 bases left between them. DNA for the CDR3: TGTGCCAGCAGTTACTCAGGAACAGATACGCAGTATTTT. The encoded protein is CASSYSGTDTQYF.

This clonotype was recorded a few times. The CDR3 protein is CASSLALAGDTQYF. In nucleotides, the CDR3 is TGTGCCAGCAGCTTAGCGTTAGCTGGAGATACGCAGTATTTT. The V gene is TRBV7-2, the J gene TRBJ2-3, with no clear D. From germline, CDR1 is SGHTA and CDR2 FQGNSA. The CDR3 covers 14 residues. The germline V and J ends were trimmed by 0 bases and 5 bases, with 9 bases remaining between them.

This clonotype was detected ten times or more. This rearrangement joins TRBV7-9 to TRBJ2-7; TRBD2 matches 8 bases. The CDR3 contains 14 residues. Trimming at V came to 5 bases and at J to 2 bases, leaving 5 bases not matched to a gene. Germline values: CDR1 SEHNR, CDR2 FQNEAQ (reference sequence). In nucleotides, the CDR3 is TGTGCCAGCAGCCTGGGACTAGAGACCTACGAGCAGTACTTC. Translation gives CASSLGLETYEQYF.

This clonotype showed up many times. The genes are TRBV7-9 and TRBJ2-3; TRBD2 is a possible D gene (6 bases). Per germline, CDR1 SEHNR and CDR2 FQNEAQ (reference sequence). V was clipped by 4 bases and J by 5 bases, with 10 bases between them. The CDR3 runs to 13 residues. CDR3 residues: CASSSAGRDTQYF. CDR3 coding DNA: TGTGCCAGCAGCTCCGCGGGAAGAGATACGCAGTATTTT.

The chain has TRBV19 and TRBJ1-2; 7 bases are shared with TRBD1. The CDR3 is made up of 15 amino acids. With V trimmed by 4 bases and J by 2 bases, 7 bases remained unmatched. The germline V gene has CDR1 LNHDA and CDR2 SQIVND (reference sequence). CDR3 in amino acids: CASSTITTGNYGYTF. As DNA, the CDR3 is TGTGCCAGTAGTACAATTACGACAGGGAACTATGGCTACACCTTC. The entire variable domain, with the rest obtained from reference TRBV19 and TRBJ1-2, is as follows: DGGITQSPKYLFRKEGQNVTLSCEQNLNHDAMYWYRQDPGQGLRLIYYSQIVNDFQKGDIAEGYSVSREKKESFPLTVTSAQKNPTAFYLCASSTITTGNYGYTFGSGTRLTVV.

This clonotype was observed a handful of times. J is TRBJ2-7 and V is TRBV11-2, with TRBD2 matching over 15 bases. The V segment lost 1 base and the J segment 6 bases; nucleotides outside the gene matches: 10. The CDR3 is made up of 18 amino acids. Per the germline V gene, CDR1 is SGHAT and CDR2 is FQNNGV. CDR3 protein: CASSLALRTSGREGEQYF. CDR3 DNA: TGTGCCAGCAGCTTAGCCCTCCGGACTAGCGGGAGGGAAGGCGAGCAGTACTTC. Full variable domain (missing parts from reference TRBV11-2 and TRBJ2-7): EAGVAQSPRYKIIEKRQSVAFWCNPISGHATLYWYQQILGQGPKLLIQFQNNGVVDDSQLPKDRFSAERLKGVDSTLKIQPAKLEDSAVYLCASSLALRTSGREGEQYFGPGTRLTVT.

There are many counts of this clonotype. V gene TRBV9 combines with J gene TRBJ1-2; D call uncertain. The CDR3 is 12 amino acids. Trimming took off 3 bases at V and 5 bases at J, with 8 bases between the two ends. Germline lookup yields CDR1 SGDLS and CDR2 YYNGEE. CDR3: CASSASVYGYTF. Written as DNA, the CDR3 is TGTGCCAGCAGCGCGTCGGTTTATGGCTACACCTTC.

The table lists this clonotype with a few counts. This chain joins TRBV29-1 and TRBJ2-3; possible D gene TRBD2, 6 bases. V dropped 4 bases and J dropped 5 bases, with 13 bases sitting between them. Looked up from germline, CDR1 is SQVTM and CDR2 is ANQGSEA. CDR3 length equals 13 residues. CDR3 loop: CSVASGVRDTQYF. CDR3 sequence (DNA): TGCAGCGTTGCCTCGGGGGTAAGAGATACGCAGTATTTT.

This clonotype has just a few counts. This chain links TRBV7-9 with TRBJ1-5, with a tentative D call TRBD1 (6 bases). The CDR3 contains 15 residues. V was shortened by 3 bases and J by 8 bases, with 17 bases between the two germline ends. CDR1 and CDR2 from the germline V gene are SEHNR and FQNEAQ (reference sequence). This CDR3 reads CASSFGDRLQEPQHF. CDR3 DNA: TGTGCCAGCAGCTTCGGAGACAGGCTACAAGAGCCCCAGCATTTT.

This clonotype has a count of ten or more. This rearrangement joins TRBV4-2 to TRBJ1-4; 8 bases are a match to TRBD1. J lost 5 bases, V lost 4 bases, and 6 bases had no gene match. This CDR3 is built from 15 residues. CDR1 and CDR2 from the germline V gene are LGHNA and YNFKEQ. The CDR3 sequence: CASSPRGPVNEKLFF. CDR3 in DNA: TGTGCCAGCAGCCCCAGGGGGCCCGTGAATGAAAAACTGTTTTTT.

The V gene is TRBV20-1, the J gene TRBJ2-7, with 10 bases lining up with TRBD1. The length of the CDR3 is 16 residues. Germline-derived CDR1 and CDR2 are DFQATT and SNEGSKA (reference sequence). The V gene end was trimmed by 2 bases and the J gene end by 5 bases; junction bases not matched to a gene: 12. CDR3 in DNA: TGCAGTGCTAGAAGAAGGCCGGGACAGGGGACAAACGAGCAGTACTTC. This translates into CSARRRPGQGTNEQYF.